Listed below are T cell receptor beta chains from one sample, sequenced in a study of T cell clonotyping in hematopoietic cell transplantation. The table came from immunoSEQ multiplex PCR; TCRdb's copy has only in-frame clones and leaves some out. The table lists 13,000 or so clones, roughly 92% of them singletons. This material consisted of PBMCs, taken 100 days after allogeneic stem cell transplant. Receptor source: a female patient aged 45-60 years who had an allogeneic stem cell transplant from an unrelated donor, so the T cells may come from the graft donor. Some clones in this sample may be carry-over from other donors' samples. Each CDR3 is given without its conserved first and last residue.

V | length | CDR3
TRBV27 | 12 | ASSRGTGHNEQY
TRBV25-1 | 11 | ASSDTTNEKLF
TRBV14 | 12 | ASSGGPGANVLT
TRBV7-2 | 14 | ASSLSTSGGGETQY
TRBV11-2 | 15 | ASSPPTSGSFAGELF
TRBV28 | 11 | ASNIRPGQEAF
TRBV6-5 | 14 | ASSYSGAGGRETQY
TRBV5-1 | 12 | ASSPTGTNEKLF
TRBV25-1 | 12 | ASSERGHQETQY
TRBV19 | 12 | ASRLGTGDQPQH
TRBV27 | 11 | ASSFTGARGYT
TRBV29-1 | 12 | SVEVGRGVYGYT
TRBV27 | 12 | ASSALRGSYGYT
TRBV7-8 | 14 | ASSSSGTGLSYEQY